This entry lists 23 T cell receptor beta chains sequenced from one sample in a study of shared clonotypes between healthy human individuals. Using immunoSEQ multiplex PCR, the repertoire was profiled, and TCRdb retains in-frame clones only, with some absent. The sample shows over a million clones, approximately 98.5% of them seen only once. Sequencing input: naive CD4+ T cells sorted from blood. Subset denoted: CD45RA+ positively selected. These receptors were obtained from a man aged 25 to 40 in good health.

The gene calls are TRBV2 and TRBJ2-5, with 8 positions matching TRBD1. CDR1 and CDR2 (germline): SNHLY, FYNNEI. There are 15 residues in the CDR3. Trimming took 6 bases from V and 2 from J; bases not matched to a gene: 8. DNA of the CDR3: TGTGCCAGCAGGTCGACAGGGGCTACTCAAGAGACCCAGTACTTC. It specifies CASRSTGATQETQYF. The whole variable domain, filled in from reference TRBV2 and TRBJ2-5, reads EPEVTQTPSHQVTQMGQEVILRCVPISNHLYFYWYRQILGQKVEFLVSFYNNEISEKSEIFDDQFSVERPDGSNFTLKIRSTKLEDSAMYFCASRSTGATQETQYFGPGTRLLVL.

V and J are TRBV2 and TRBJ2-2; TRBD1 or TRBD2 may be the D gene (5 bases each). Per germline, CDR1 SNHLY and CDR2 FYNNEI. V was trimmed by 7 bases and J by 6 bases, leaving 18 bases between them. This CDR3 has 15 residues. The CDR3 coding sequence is TGTGCCAGCACTGTGATTCTTGGGGGTTCCGGGGAGCTGTTTTTT. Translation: CASTVILGGSGELFF.

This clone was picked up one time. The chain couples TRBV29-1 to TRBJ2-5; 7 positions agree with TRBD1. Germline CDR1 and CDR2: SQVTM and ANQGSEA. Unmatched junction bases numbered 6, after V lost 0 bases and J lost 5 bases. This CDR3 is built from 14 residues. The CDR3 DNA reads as TGCAGCGTTGAAGAGCCGACAGGGTCGGAGACCCAGTACTTC. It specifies CSVEEPTGSETQYF.

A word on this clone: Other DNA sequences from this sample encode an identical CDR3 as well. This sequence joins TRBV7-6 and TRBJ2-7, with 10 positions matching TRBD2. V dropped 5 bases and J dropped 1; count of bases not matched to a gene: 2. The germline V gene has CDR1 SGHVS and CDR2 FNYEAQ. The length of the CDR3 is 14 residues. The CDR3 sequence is CASSRTSGSYEQYF. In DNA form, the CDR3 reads TGTGCCAGCAGCCGGACTAGCGGATCCTACGAGCAGTACTTC.

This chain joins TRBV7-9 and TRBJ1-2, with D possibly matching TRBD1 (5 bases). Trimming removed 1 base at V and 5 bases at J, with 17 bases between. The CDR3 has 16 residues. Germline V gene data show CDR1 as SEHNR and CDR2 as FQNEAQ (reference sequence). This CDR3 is CASSLVTEWSGYGYTF. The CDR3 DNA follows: TGTGCCAGCAGCTTAGTGACAGAGTGGAGTGGATATGGCTACACCTTC.

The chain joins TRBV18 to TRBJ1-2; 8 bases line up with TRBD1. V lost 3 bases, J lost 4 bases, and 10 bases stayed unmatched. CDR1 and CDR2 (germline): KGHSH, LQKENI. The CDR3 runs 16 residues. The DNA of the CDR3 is TGTGCCAGCTCACCTATGACGGACAGGGATAGCTATGGCTACACCTTC. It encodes CASSPMTDRDSYGYTF.

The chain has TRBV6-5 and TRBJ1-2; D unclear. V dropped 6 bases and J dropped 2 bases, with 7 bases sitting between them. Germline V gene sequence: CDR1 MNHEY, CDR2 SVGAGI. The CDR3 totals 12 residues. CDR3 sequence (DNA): TGTGCCAGCAGCCAAAGAAACTATGGCTACACCTTC. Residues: CASSQRNYGYTF.

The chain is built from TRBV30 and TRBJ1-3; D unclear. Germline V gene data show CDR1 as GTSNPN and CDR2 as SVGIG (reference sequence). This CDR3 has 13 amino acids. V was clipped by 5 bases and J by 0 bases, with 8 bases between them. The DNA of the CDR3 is TGTGCCTGGGGTACTAGCTCTGGAAACACCATATATTTT. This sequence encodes CAWGTSSGNTIYF.

The CDR3 protein is CSVESSLRGTQYF. The DNA of the CDR3 is TGCAGCGTTGAATCCAGCCTACGGGGTACGCAGTATTTT. The chain combines TRBV29-1 with TRBJ2-3; D perhaps matches TRBD2 (5 bases). Germline CDR1 and CDR2: SQVTM and ANQGSEA. Trimming left V 2 bases short and J 8 bases short, with 14 bases between. The CDR3 loop spans 13 amino acids.

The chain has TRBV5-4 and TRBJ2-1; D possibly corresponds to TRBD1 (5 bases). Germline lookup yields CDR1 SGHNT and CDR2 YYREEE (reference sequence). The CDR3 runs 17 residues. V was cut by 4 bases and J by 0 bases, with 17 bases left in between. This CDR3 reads CASSVNGAWTSYNEQFF. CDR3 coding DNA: TGTGCCAGCAGCGTCAATGGGGCGTGGACCTCCTACAATGAGCAGTTCTTC.

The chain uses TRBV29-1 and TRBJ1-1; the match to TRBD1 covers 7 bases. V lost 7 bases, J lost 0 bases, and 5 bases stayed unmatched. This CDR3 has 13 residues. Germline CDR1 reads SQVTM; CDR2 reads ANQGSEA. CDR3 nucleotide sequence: TGCAGCGCAAGACAGGGAATGAACACTGAAGCTTTCTTT. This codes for CSARQGMNTEAFF.

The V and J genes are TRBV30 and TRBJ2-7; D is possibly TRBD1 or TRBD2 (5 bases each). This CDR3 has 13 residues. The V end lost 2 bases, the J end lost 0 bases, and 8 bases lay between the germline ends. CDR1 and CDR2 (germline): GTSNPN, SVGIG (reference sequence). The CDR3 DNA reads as TGTGCCTGGAGTCCAGGGACCTCCTACGAGCAGTACTTC. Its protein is CAWSPGTSYEQYF. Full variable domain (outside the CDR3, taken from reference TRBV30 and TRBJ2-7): SQTIHQWPATLVQPVGSPLSLECTVEGTSNPNLYWYRQAAGRGLQLLFYSVGIGQISSEVPQNLSASRPQDRQFILSSKKLLLSDSGFYLCAWSPGTSYEQYFGPGTRLTVT.

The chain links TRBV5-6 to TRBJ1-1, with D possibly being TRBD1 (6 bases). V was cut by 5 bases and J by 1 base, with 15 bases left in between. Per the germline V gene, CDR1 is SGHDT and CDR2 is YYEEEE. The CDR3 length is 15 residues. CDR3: CASSSRGLWNTEAFF. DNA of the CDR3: TGTGCCAGCAGTTCCCGGGGGCTATGGAACACTGAAGCTTTCTTT.

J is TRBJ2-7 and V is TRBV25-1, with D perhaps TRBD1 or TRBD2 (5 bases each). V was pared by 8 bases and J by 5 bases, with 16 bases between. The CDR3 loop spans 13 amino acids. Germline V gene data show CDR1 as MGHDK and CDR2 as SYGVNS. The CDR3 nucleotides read TGTGCCAGCCATGGGGGAAGGTCCCACGAGCAGTACTTC. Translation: CASHGGRSHEQYF.

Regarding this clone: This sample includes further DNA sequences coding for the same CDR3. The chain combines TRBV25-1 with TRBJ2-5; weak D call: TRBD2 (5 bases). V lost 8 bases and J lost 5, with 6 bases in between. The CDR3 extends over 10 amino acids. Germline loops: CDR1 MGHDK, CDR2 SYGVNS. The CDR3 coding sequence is TGTGCCAGCCGGAGGGAGACCCAGTACTTC. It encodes CASRRETQYF. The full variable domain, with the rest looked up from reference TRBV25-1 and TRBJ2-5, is EADIYQTPRYLVIGTGKKITLECSQTMGHDKMYWYQQDPGMELHLIHYSYGVNSTEKGDLSSESTVSRIRTEHFPLTLESARPSHTSQYLCASRRETQYFGPGTRLLVL.

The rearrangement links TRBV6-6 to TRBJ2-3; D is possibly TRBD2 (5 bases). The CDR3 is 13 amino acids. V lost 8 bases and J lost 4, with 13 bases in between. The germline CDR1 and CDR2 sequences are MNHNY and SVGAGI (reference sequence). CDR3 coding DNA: TGTGCCAGCGGCGCTAGCATCGCAGATACGCAGTATTTT. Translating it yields CASGASIADTQYF.

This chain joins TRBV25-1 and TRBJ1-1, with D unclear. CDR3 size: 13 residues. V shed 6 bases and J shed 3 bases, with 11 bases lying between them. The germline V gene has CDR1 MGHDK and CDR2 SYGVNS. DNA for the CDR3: TGTGCCAGCAGAAGGGTCGATGACACTGAAGCTTTCTTT. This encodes CASRRVDDTEAFF. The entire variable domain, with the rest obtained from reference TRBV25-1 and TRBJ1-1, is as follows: EADIYQTPRYLVIGTGKKITLECSQTMGHDKMYWYQQDPGMELHLIHYSYGVNSTEKGDLSSESTVSRIRTEHFPLTLESARPSHTSQYLCASRRVDDTEAFFGQGTRLTVV.

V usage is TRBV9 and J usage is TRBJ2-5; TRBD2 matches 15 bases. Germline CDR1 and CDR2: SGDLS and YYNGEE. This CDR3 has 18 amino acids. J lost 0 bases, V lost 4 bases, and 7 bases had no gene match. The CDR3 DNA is TGTGCCAGCAGCCTCGGACTAGCGGGAGGGCCGTACCAAGAGACCCAGTACTTC. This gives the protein CASSLGLAGGPYQETQYF. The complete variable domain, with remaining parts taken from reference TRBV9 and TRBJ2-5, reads DSGVTQTPKHLITATGQRVTLRCSPRSGDLSVYWYQQSLDQGLQFLIQYYNGEERAKGNILERFSAQQFPDLHSELNLSSLELGDSALYFCASSLGLAGGPYQETQYFGPGTRLLVL.

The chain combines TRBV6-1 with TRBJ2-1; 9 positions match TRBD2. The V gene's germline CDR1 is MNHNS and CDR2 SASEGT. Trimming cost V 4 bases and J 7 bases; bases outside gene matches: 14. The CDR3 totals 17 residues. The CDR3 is CASSAPQGAGGPNEQFF. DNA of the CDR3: TGTGCCAGCAGTGCACCCCAGGGAGCGGGGGGACCAAATGAGCAGTTCTTC.

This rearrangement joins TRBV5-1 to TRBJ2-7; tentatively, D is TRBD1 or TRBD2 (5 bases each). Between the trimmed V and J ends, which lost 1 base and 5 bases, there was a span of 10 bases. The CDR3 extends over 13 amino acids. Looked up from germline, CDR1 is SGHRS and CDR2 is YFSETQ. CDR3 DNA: TGCGCCAGCAGCTTGAGTGGGGGACACGAGCAGTACTTC. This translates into CASSLSGGHEQYF.

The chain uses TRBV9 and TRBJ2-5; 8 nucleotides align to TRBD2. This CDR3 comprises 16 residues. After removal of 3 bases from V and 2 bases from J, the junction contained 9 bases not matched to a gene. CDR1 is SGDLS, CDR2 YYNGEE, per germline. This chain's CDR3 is CASSGGVAGGQETQYF. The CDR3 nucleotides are TGTGCCAGCAGCGGAGGAGTCGCGGGAGGACAAGAGACCCAGTACTTC. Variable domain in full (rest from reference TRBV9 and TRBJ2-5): DSGVTQTPKHLITATGQRVTLRCSPRSGDLSVYWYQQSLDQGLQFLIQYYNGEERAKGNILERFSAQQFPDLHSELNLSSLELGDSALYFCASSGGVAGGQETQYFGPGTRLLVL.

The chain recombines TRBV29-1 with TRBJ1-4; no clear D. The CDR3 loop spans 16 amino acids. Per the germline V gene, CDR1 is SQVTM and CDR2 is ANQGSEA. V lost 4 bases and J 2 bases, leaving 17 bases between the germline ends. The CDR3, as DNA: TGCAGCGTTGTTTCGCGGACTACCGGGACTAATGAAAAACTGTTTTTT. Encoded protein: CSVVSRTTGTNEKLFF.

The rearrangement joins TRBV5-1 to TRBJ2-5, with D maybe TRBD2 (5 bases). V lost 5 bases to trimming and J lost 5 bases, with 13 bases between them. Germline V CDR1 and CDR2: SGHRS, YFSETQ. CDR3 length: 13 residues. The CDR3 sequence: CASSVSGFETQYF. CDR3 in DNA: TGCGCCAGCAGTGTATCGGGGTTCGAGACCCAGTACTTC.